A single sample gave rise to the 7 T cell receptor beta chains below, sequenced in a study of vaccination effects on CD4 cells after COVID-19. Here immunoSEQ multiplex PCR was the method, and the copy in TCRdb shows in-frame clones only, minus some. The sample comprises tens of thousands of clones, around 67% of which are singletons, and 4.5% to 7% rests with the top ten. Their target antigens are unknown. Subsequent to 10 days of culture, CD4+ T cells were isolated. The sequenced sample was CD4+ T cells from PBMCs cultured without peptide, obtained before COVID-19 vaccination. The receptors shown here come from a human donor who received a COVID-19 vaccine.

The chain couples TRBV2 to TRBJ2-7; D may be TRBD1 or TRBD2 (7 bases each). CDR3 size: 13 residues. V shed 11 bases and J shed 6 bases, with 20 bases lying between them. CDR1 SNHLY and CDR2 FYNNEI come from the germline V gene. In nucleotides, the CDR3 is TGTGCCGATCAAGGGGAGGGGGCGGGCGAGCAGTACTTC. This codes for CADQGEGAGEQYF.

This clone was detected once. This chain uses TRBV6-5 with TRBJ2-5, with 9 bases lining up with TRBD1. Germline CDR1 is MNHEY and CDR2 is SVGAGI. CDR3 length: 13 amino acids. Unmatched junction bases numbered 5, after V lost 7 bases and J lost 5 bases. CDR3: CASITGGAETQYF. CDR3 nucleotides: TGTGCCAGCATTACAGGGGGCGCCGAGACCCAGTACTTC.

V is TRBV20-1 and J is TRBJ1-2, with D unclear. CDR1 and CDR2 (germline): DFQATT, SNEGSKA (reference sequence). The germline V and J ends were trimmed by 7 bases and 6 bases, with 12 bases remaining between them. This CDR3 has 11 amino acids. CDR3 nucleotide sequence: TGCAGTGAGAACAGCGGGAATGGCTACACCTTC. It is translated as CSENSGNGYTF.

CDR3 sequence (DNA): TGTGCCTGGAGGTCCCGGGACAGGGACGGGTCACCCCTCCACTTT. Amino acid sequence: CAWRSRDRDGSPLHF. This chain connects TRBV30 to TRBJ1-6; TRBD1 agrees at 9 bases. Trimming removed 3 bases from V and 10 bases from J; junction bases left unmatched: 10. The V gene's germline CDR1 is GTSNPN and CDR2 SVGIG (reference sequence). The CDR3 runs to 15 residues.

CDR3 protein: CASSLEGAANEKLFF. CDR3 in DNA: TGCGCCAGCAGCTTGGAGGGGGCGGCTAATGAAAAACTGTTTTTT. The V and J genes are TRBV5-1 and TRBJ1-4; 7 nucleotides agree with TRBD1. This CDR3 contains 15 residues. Germline CDR1 and CDR2: SGHRS and YFSETQ. V lost 0 bases, J lost 3 bases, and 2 bases stayed unmatched.

The sample holds a few counts of this clone. A junction boundary mismatches the germline segment, possibly from a read error. The J gene is TRBJ2-7, the V gene TRBV6-1, with TRBD1 matching over 8 bases. The CDR3 has 14 amino acids. Germline CDR1 is MNHNS and CDR2 is SASEGT. CDR3: CASSEASIGTGGPF. Here the CDR3 DNA reads TGTGCCAGCAGTGAAGCTTCCATTGGGACAGGTGGGCCCTTC.

The rearrangement uses TRBV5-1 and TRBJ1-1, with 8 bases aligning to TRBD1. Per the germline V gene, CDR1 is SGHRS and CDR2 is YFSETQ. This CDR3 comprises 14 residues. V was pared by 4 bases and J by 5 bases, with 7 bases of the junction left unmatched. Written as DNA, the CDR3 is TGCGCCAGCAGCCCGGCGACAGGGGTTACTGAAGCTTTCTTT. Translation gives CASSPATGVTEAFF.